Each of the 2 T cell receptor beta chains below was sequenced from the same sample in a study of T cells after yellow fever vaccination. TCRdb fed the 5' RACE reads into MiXCR, producing one record per CDR3 protein. The sample has some 350,000 distinct CDR3 sequences; about 6.2% are singletons. The material was PBMCs, obtained 5 days after the yellow fever booster vaccination. These receptors were collected from a man younger than 40 who received the YFV17D yellow fever vaccine.

Many counts were recorded for this clonotype. Here the CDR3 reads CASRGTPNTGELFF. The CDR3 coding sequence is TGTGCCAGCAGAGGGACTCCGAACACCGGGGAGCTGTTTTTT. The V call is TRBV9, the J call TRBJ2-2; D is possibly TRBD2 (6 bases). With 5 bases removed from V and 0 bases from J, the gap between germline ends came to 8 bases. This CDR3 contains 14 residues. The V gene's germline CDR1 is SGDLS and CDR2 YYNGEE.

The chain uses TRBV7-9 and TRBJ1-1, with D unresolved. CDR1 and CDR2 from the germline V gene are SEHNR and FQNEAQ (reference sequence). CDR3 size: 13 residues. Trimming took off 1 base at V and 1 base at J, with 4 bases between the two ends. The CDR3 loop reads CASSLETNTEAFF. The CDR3 region has the DNA TGTGCCAGCAGCTTAGAGACGAACACTGAAGCTTTCTTT. Looking up the rest from reference TRBV7-9 and TRBJ1-1 gives the full variable domain: DTGVSQNPRHKITKRGQNVTFRCDPISEHNRLYWYRQTLGQGPEFLTYFQNEAQLEKSRLLSDRFSAERPKGSFSTLEIQRTEQGDSAMYLCASSLETNTEAFFGQGTRLTVV.